This T cell receptor beta chain derives from a study of control samples from healthy donors and cancer patients. The CDR3 loop spans 15 amino acids. Germline V gene sequence: CDR1 KGHSH, CDR2 LQKENI. V dropped 5 bases and J dropped 2 bases, with 13 bases sitting between them. Profiling relied on immunoSEQ multiplex PCR, and the TCRdb table lists in-frame clones only, not all of them. The table lists about 59,000 clones, 92% of them singletons. This chain uses TRBV18 with TRBJ2-1, with D possibly being TRBD2 (6 bases). Sequencing was performed on PBMCs. The clonotype originates from a man in his forties with colorectal cancer. The CDR3 sequence: CASSEVGGTYNEQFF. The CDR3 region has the DNA TGTGCCAGCTCAGAAGTGGGGGGAACCTACAATGAGCAGTTCTTC.